The 14 T cell receptor beta chains given below trace back to one sample, sequenced in a study of T cell changes during pregnancy in multiple sclerosis. Clones were sequenced by immunoSEQ multiplex PCR, and TCRdb holds only the in-frame ones, with some missing. The table has over 30,000 clones, roughly 88% seen once. The specimen comprised CD4+ T cells from peripheral blood mononuclear cells, sampled before pregnancy. These receptors all come from a female donor with multiple sclerosis, enrolled in a pregnancy study.

The CDR3 DNA sequence: TGTGCCAGCTCACCTTTCGACACCGATCAGCCCCAGCATTTT. Its translation: CASSPFDTDQPQHF. The V and J genes are TRBV18 and TRBJ1-5; D gene uncertain. Trimming left V 3 bases short and J 5 bases short, with 11 bases between. This CDR3 has 14 residues. In germline, CDR1 is KGHSH, CDR2 LQKENI.

The J gene is TRBJ2-6, the V gene TRBV7-2; tentative D call: TRBD2 (7 bases). V dropped 5 bases and J dropped 2 bases, with 16 bases sitting between them. Germline V gene lookup returns CDR1 SGHTA and CDR2 FQGNSA. This CDR3 is 17 amino acids long. CDR3 DNA: TGTGCCAGCAGCGGGGGGAGGGGGAGAACTGGGGCCAACGTCCTGACTTTC. It yields the protein CASSGGRGRTGANVLTF.

The chain uses TRBV20-1 and TRBJ2-5; the D gene is possibly TRBD2 (6 bases). The V and J ends lost 7 bases and 4 bases respectively, with 10 bases between them. Germline CDR1 reads DFQATT; CDR2 reads SNEGSKA (reference sequence). The CDR3 is 11 residues long. In DNA, the CDR3 is TGCAGTGTCCCCGGGGGAGAGACCCAGTACTTC. Encoded protein: CSVPGGETQYF.

The table lists this clone with a few counts. The J gene is TRBJ1-1, the V gene TRBV7-9; 7 nucleotides align to TRBD1. Germline V lookup: CDR1 SEHNR, CDR2 FQNEAQ (reference sequence). The V segment lost 4 bases and the J segment 1 base; nucleotides outside the gene matches: 6. The CDR3 consists of 15 residues. The DNA for the CDR3 is TGTGCCAGCAGCTCCGCGGACAGGTCGAACACTGAAGCTTTCTTT. This gives the protein CASSSADRSNTEAFF.

The genes are TRBV7-9 and TRBJ2-7; 8 bases align to TRBD1. The CDR3 extends over 15 amino acids. The trim removed 5 bases at V and 0 bases at J, leaving 6 bases unmatched. The germline gives CDR1 SEHNR, CDR2 FQNEAQ (reference sequence). This chain's CDR3 is CASSPGGSLSYEQYF. CDR3 nucleotide sequence: TGTGCCAGCAGCCCAGGGGGCTCCCTCTCCTACGAGCAGTACTTC.

This chain joins TRBV14 and TRBJ2-3, with 7 bases that match TRBD2. Germline values: CDR1 SGHDN, CDR2 FVKESK. The CDR3 is made up of 16 amino acids. The V segment lost 5 bases and the J segment 2 bases; nucleotides outside the gene matches: 10. In DNA, the CDR3 is TGTGCCAGCAGCTCGGAGGCCGGGAGGATCACAGATACGCAGTATTTT. This sequence encodes CASSSEAGRITDTQYF. The entire variable domain, with the rest obtained from reference TRBV14 and TRBJ2-3, is as follows: EAGVTQFPSHSVIEKGQTVTLRCDPISGHDNLYWYRRVMGKEIKFLLHFVKESKQDESGMPNNRFLAERTGGTYSTLKVQPAELEDSGVYFCASSSEAGRITDTQYFGPGTRLTVL.

The chain combines TRBV28 with TRBJ2-1, with TRBD1 as a possible D gene (5 bases). V was pared by 2 bases and J by 5 bases, with 13 bases between. The CDR3 runs to 15 residues. CDR1 is MDHEN, CDR2 SYDVKM, per germline. CDR3 sequence reads: CASSLRGDTNNEQFF. CDR3 in DNA: TGTGCCAGCAGTTTAAGGGGCGATACTAACAATGAGCAGTTCTTC. The full variable domain, rest sourced from reference TRBV28 and TRBJ2-1, is DVKVTQSSRYLVKRTGEKVFLECVQDMDHENMFWYRQDPGLGLRLIYFSYDVKMKEKGDIPEGYSVSREKKERFSLILESASTNQTSMYLCASSLRGDTNNEQFFGPGTRLTVL.

This chain uses TRBV28 with TRBJ1-2; a weak D match, TRBD1 (6 bases). This CDR3 has 14 residues. Germline CDR1 and CDR2: MDHEN and SYDVKM. V was cut by 8 bases and J by 0 bases, with 13 bases left in between. CDR3 DNA sequence: TGTGCCAGCCTCAACGGGGGGCCTAACTATGGCTACACCTTC. It codes for CASLNGGPNYGYTF.

This chain joins TRBV11-2 and TRBJ1-5; D uncertain. Looked up from germline, CDR1 is SGHAT and CDR2 is FQNNGV. The CDR3 contains 15 residues. Deletions cut 1 base from V and 4 bases from J, with 11 bases between. DNA of the CDR3: TGTGCCAGCAGCTTAGCTCCGGGAGGGAATCAGCCCCAGCATTTT. Amino acids: CASSLAPGGNQPQHF.

V usage is TRBV11-2 and J usage is TRBJ2-5, with 8 bases lining up with TRBD2. The CDR3 covers 18 residues. The V segment lost 0 bases and the J segment 4 bases; nucleotides outside the gene matches: 13. Germline V gives CDR1 SGHAT, CDR2 FQNNGV. CDR3 nucleotide sequence: TGTGCCAGCAGCTTAGATCAGTCAGGACTAGCTATTTTAGAGACCCAGTACTTC. This gives the protein CASSLDQSGLAILETQYF.

The V gene is TRBV18, the J gene TRBJ1-1; 7 bases align to TRBD1. J gave up 2 bases and V 6 bases, and 9 bases lay outside the gene matches. Germline V gene sequence: CDR1 KGHSH, CDR2 LQKENI. This CDR3 comprises 15 residues. This CDR3 reads CASSTGRGPNTEAFF. The CDR3 DNA sequence: TGTGCCAGCTCCACCGGGAGGGGGCCCAACACTGAAGCTTTCTTT.

The chain uses TRBV7-3 and TRBJ2-1; 8 bases match TRBD1. Trimming took 4 bases from V and 5 from J; bases not matched to a gene: 7. The CDR3 consists of 15 residues. Germline V gene sequence: CDR1 SGHTA, CDR2 FQGTGA. This CDR3 reads CASSSPGGRDNEQFF. DNA for the CDR3: TGTGCCAGCAGCTCCCCAGGGGGCCGAGACAATGAGCAGTTCTTC.

J is TRBJ2-1 and V is TRBV5-1, with 10 bases that match TRBD2. The length of the CDR3 is 17 residues. J lost 5 bases, V lost 0 bases, and 8 bases had no gene match. In germline, CDR1 is SGHRS, CDR2 YFSETQ. This CDR3 is CASSLVTSGIQNNEQFF. The CDR3 region has the DNA TGCGCCAGCAGCTTGGTAACTAGCGGGATCCAAAACAATGAGCAGTTCTTC.

The chain joins TRBV12-5 to TRBJ2-7; the D gene is possibly TRBD2 (5 bases). CDR3 size: 14 residues. Trimming pared 0 bases from V and 3 bases from J, leaving 9 bases between. Germline V CDR1 and CDR2: LGHNT, FRNRAP. The CDR3 loop is CASGLVHGSYEQYF. CDR3 nucleotides: TGTGCTAGTGGTTTGGTACATGGGAGCTACGAGCAGTACTTC. The full variable domain, rest sourced from reference TRBV12-5 and TRBJ2-7, is DARVTQTPRHKVTEMGQEVTMRCQPILGHNTVFWYRQTMMQGLELLAYFRNRAPLDDSGMPKDRFSAEMPDATLATLKIQPSEPRDSAVYFCASGLVHGSYEQYFGPGTRLTVT.